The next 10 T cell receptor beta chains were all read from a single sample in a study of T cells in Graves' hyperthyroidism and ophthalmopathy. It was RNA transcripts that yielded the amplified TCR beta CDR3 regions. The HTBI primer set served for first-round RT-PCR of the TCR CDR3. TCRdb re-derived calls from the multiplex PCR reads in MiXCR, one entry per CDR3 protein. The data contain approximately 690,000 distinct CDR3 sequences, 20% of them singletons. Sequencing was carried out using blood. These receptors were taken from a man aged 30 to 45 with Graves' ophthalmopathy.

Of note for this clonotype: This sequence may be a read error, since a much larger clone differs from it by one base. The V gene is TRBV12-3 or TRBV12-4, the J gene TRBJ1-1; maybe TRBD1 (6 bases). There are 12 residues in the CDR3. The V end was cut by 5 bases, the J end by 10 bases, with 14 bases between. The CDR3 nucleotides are TGTGCCAGCAGTGCCCGGGACAAAAGAGCTTTCTTT. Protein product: CASSARDKRAFF.

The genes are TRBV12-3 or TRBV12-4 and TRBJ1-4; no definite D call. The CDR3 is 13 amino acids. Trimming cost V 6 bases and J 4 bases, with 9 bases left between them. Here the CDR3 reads CASRGGINEKLFF. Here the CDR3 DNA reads TGTGCCAGCAGGGGAGGCATTAATGAAAAACTGTTTTTT.

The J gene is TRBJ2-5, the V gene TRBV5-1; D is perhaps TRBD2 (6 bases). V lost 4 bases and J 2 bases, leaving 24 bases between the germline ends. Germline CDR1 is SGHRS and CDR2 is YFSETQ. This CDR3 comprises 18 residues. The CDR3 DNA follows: TGCGCCAGCAGCCGTTCGGTTTCACCGGGACTCCTTCAAGAGACCCAGTACTTC. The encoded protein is CASSRSVSPGLLQETQYF.

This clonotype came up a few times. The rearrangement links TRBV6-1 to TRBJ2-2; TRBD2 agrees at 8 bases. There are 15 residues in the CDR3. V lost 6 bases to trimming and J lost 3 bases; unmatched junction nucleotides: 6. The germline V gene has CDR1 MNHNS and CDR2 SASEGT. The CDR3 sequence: CASSRAGGDTGELFF. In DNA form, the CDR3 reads TGTGCCAGCAGCCGGGCCGGGGGGGACACCGGGGAGCTGTTTTTT.

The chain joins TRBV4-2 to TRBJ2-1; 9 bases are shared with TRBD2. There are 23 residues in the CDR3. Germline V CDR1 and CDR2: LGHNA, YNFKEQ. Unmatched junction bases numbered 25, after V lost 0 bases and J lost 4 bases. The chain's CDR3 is CASSQDAYHSGSRPGPAYNEQFF. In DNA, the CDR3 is TGTGCCAGCAGCCAAGACGCTTACCATAGCGGGAGTCGTCCAGGGCCGGCTTACAATGAGCAGTTCTTC.

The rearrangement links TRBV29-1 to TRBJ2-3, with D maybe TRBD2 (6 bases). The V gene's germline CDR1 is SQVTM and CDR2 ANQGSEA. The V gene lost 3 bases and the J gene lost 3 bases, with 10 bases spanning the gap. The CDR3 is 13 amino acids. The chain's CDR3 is CSVDGLATDTQYF. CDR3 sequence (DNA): TGCAGCGTTGATGGGCTAGCGACAGATACGCAGTATTTT.

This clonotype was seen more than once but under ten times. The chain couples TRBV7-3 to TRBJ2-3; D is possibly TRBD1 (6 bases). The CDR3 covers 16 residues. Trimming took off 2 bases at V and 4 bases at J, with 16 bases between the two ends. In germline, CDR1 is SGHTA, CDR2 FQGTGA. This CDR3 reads CASSLFIGGCSDTQYF. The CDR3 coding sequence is TGTGCCAGCAGCTTATTTATAGGGGGATGTTCAGATACGCAGTATTTT.

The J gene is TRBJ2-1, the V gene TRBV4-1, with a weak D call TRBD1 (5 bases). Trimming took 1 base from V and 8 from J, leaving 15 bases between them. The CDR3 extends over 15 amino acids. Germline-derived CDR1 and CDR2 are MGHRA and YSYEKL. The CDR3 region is CASSQAYRQVDEQFF. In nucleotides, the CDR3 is TGCGCCAGCAGCCAAGCTTACAGGCAGGTGGATGAGCAGTTCTTC.

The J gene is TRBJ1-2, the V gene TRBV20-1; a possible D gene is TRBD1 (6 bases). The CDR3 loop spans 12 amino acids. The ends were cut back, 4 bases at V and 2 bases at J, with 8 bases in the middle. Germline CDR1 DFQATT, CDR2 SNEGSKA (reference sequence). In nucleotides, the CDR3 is TGCAGTGCTAAGGGACAAAACTATGGCTACACCTTC. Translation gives CSAKGQNYGYTF.

The CDR3 coding sequence is TGTGCCACCCGGAACTCTGGGGCCAACGTCCTGACTTTC. It specifies CATRNSGANVLTF. The J gene is TRBJ2-6, the V gene TRBV15; D gene ambiguous. The CDR3 loop spans 13 amino acids. Trimming took off 8 bases at V and 0 bases at J, with 5 bases between the two ends. Germline CDR1 and CDR2: LNHNV and YYDKDF (reference sequence). Together with reference TRBV15 and TRBJ2-6, the CDR3 gives the full variable domain: DAMVIQNPRYQVTQFGKPVTLSCSQTLNHNVMYWYQQKSSQAPKLLFHYYDKDFNNEADTPDNFQSRRPNTSFCFLDIRSPGLGDTAMYLCATRNSGANVLTFGAGSRLTVL.